This record covers a single T cell receptor (beta chain). Its antigen is unknown. These data originate in a study of shared clonotypes between healthy human individuals. The CDR3 is made up of 14 amino acids. Germline V gene data show CDR1 as WNHNN and CDR2 as SYGVQD (reference sequence). V was pared by 3 bases and J by 3 bases, with 12 bases between. Those who donated were healthy HIV-negative adults, with no recent acute infections or vaccinations reported. Study-level points and caveats: With a handful of donors compared, 4% to 5.5% of naive CD4 clonotypes were shared.

The authors split each subset's genomic DNA evenly across several immunoSEQ plates. Assay: immunoSEQ multiplex PCR; the TCRdb copy retains only in-frame clones and omits some. The sample shows some 1,600,000 clones, 95% to 99% of them seen only once. The genes are TRBV10-1 and TRBJ2-7, with D perhaps assigned TRBD1 or TRBD2 (5 bases each). This clonotype was sampled from a man in his thirties or forties in good health. Material: naive CD4+ T cells sorted from blood. Subset meaning: CD45RA+ positively selected. The CDR3: CASSDTLGGYEQYF. In DNA form, the CDR3 reads TGCGCCAGCAGTGATACCCTTGGGGGCTACGAGCAGTACTTC.